Listed below are T cell receptor beta chains from one sample, sequenced in a study of T cells in Graves' hyperthyroidism and ophthalmopathy. Each CDR3 protein gets one entry after TCRdb re-called the multiplex PCR reads with MiXCR. The sample lists under 300,000 distinct CDR3 sequences, less than 30% seen once, with 25% to 30% in the top ten. The sequenced sample was blood. Source of these receptors: a man aged 35 to 55 with Graves' hyperthyroidism that later progressed to Graves' ophthalmopathy. Both conserved end residues are part of each CDR3. The order of the fields is J gene, V gene, D gene, clone size, CDR3 protein, CDR3 DNA. The D gene is left open where the match is weak. The size field is filled for only some rows; it gives once, few, many or a size class.

j_gene: TRBJ2-7
v_gene: TRBV4-1
d_gene: .
abundance: many
CDR3aa: CASSASAAVNSYEQYF
CDR3nt: TGCGCCAGCAGCGCGTCGGCGGCCGTAAACTCCTACGAGCAGTACTTC

j_gene: TRBJ2-1
v_gene: TRBV11-2
d_gene: TRBD2
abundance: .
CDR3aa: CASSTGTSGRSAYNEQFF
CDR3nt: TGTGCCAGCAGCACCGGGACTAGCGGGAGATCGGCCTACAATGAGCAGTTCTTC

j_gene: TRBJ2-7
v_gene: TRBV12-3/TRBV12-4
d_gene: .
abundance: many
CDR3aa: CASNPWGGSYEQYF
CDR3nt: TGTGCCAGCAACCCCTGGGGAGGCTCCTACGAGCAGTACTTC

j_gene: TRBJ1-6
v_gene: TRBV20-1
d_gene: .
abundance: .
CDR3aa: CSAQDGGTLGGSPLHF
CDR3nt: TGCAGTGCTCAAGATGGGGGGACCCTTGGTGGGTCACCCCTCCACTTT

j_gene: TRBJ1-1
v_gene: TRBV30
d_gene: .
abundance: .
CDR3aa: CAWRTERAFF
CDR3nt: TGTGCCTGGAGGACCGAGAGGGCTTTCTTT

j_gene: TRBJ2-3
v_gene: TRBV6-1
d_gene: TRBD2
abundance: few
CDR3aa: CASSETSGLPVDTQYF
CDR3nt: TGTGCCAGCAGCGAGACTAGCGGTCTTCCAGTGGATACGCAGTATTTT

j_gene: TRBJ2-2
v_gene: TRBV5-5
d_gene: .
abundance: many
CDR3aa: CASSFAGPVGELFF
CDR3nt: TGTGCCAGCAGCTTCGCAGGGCCCGTGGGGGAGCTGTTTTTT

j_gene: TRBJ1-1
v_gene: TRBV29-1
d_gene: .
abundance: many
CDR3aa: CSVDRSANANTEAFF
CDR3nt: TGCAGCGTTGACAGGTCAGCTAATGCGAACACTGAAGCTTTCTTT

j_gene: TRBJ1-1
v_gene: TRBV6-2/TRBV6-3
d_gene: .
abundance: few
CDR3aa: CASNTRGNTEAFF
CDR3nt: TGTGCCAGCAACACCAGGGGCAACACTGAAGCTTTCTTT

j_gene: TRBJ1-2
v_gene: TRBV7-9
d_gene: .
abundance: few
CDR3aa: CASSLASGSRYGYTF
CDR3nt: TGTGCCAGCAGCTTAGCCAGCGGCTCCCGGTATGGCTACACCTTC

j_gene: TRBJ2-5
v_gene: TRBV2
d_gene: .
abundance: many
CDR3aa: CASRRTEETQYF
CDR3nt: TGTGCCAGCAGAAGGACAGAAGAGACCCAGTACTTC

j_gene: TRBJ2-6
v_gene: TRBV6-5
d_gene: .
abundance: many
CDR3aa: CASSYSYSSGANVLTF
CDR3nt: TGTGCCAGCAGTTACTCATACAGCTCTGGGGCCAACGTCCTGACTTTC

j_gene: TRBJ2-7
v_gene: TRBV18
d_gene: .
abundance: few
CDR3aa: CASSPPGRGVQYF
CDR3nt: TGTGCCAGCTCACCCCCGGGACGGGGCGTACAGTACTTC

j_gene: TRBJ1-1
v_gene: TRBV9
d_gene: .
abundance: many
CDR3aa: CASSVLANTEAFF
CDR3nt: TGTGCCAGCAGCGTCCTAGCGAACACTGAAGCTTTCTTT

j_gene: TRBJ2-7
v_gene: TRBV11-2
d_gene: TRBD2
abundance: many
CDR3aa: CASSVGTSGRTTPYEQYF
CDR3nt: TGTGCCAGCAGCGTAGGGACTAGCGGGAGGACTACTCCCTACGAGCAGTACTTC

j_gene: TRBJ2-7
v_gene: TRBV20-1
d_gene: TRBD2
abundance: many
CDR3aa: CSARTSGRGEQYF
CDR3nt: TGCAGTGCTAGAACTAGCGGGAGGGGCGAGCAGTACTTC